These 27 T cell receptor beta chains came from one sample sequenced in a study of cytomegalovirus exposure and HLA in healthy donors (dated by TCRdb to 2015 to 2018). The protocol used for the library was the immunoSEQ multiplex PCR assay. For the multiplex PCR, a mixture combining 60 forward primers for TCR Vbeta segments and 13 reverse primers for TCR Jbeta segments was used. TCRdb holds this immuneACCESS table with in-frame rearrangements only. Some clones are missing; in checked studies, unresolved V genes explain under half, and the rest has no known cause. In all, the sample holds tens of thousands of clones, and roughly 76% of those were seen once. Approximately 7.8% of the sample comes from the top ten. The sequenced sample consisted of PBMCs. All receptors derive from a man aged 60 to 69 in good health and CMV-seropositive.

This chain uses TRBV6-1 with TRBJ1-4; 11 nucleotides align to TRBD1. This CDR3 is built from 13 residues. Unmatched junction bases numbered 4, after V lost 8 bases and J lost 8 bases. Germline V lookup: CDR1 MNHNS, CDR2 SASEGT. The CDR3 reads CASLGQGEEKLFF. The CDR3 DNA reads TGTGCCAGCCTGGGACAGGGGGAGGAAAAACTGTTTTTT.

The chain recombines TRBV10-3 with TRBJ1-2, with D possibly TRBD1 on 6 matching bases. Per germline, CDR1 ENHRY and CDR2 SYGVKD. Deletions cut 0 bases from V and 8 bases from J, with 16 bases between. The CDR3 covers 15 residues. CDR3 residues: CAISESGSRGTGYTF. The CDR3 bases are TGTGCCATCAGTGAGTCGGGTTCCAGGGGAACGGGCTACACCTTC.

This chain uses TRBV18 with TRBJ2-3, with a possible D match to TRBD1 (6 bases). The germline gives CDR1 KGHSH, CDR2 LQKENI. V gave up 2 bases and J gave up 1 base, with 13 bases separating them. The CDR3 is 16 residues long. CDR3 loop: CASSPVSGAGTDTQYF. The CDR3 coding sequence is TGTGCCAGCTCACCAGTTTCAGGGGCGGGCACAGATACGCAGTATTTT.

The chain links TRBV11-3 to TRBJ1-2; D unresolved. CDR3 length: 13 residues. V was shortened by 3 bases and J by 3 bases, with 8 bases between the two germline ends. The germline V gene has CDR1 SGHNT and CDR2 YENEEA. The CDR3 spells CASSLNTDYGYTF. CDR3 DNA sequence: TGTGCCAGCAGCTTGAACACCGACTATGGCTACACCTTC.

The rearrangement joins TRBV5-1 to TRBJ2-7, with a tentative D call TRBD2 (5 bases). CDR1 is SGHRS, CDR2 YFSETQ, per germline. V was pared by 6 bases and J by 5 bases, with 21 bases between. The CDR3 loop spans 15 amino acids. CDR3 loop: CASKSSPSQGDEQYF. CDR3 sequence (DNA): TGCGCCAGCAAATCTAGCCCCAGCCAAGGAGACGAGCAGTACTTC.

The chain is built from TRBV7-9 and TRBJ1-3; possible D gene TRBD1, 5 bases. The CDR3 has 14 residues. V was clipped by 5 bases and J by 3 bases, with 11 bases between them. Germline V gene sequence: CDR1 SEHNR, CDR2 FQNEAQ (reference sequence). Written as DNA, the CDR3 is TGTGCCAGCAGCCGCCCGGGGGGTGGAAACACCATATATTTT. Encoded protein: CASSRPGGGNTIYF.

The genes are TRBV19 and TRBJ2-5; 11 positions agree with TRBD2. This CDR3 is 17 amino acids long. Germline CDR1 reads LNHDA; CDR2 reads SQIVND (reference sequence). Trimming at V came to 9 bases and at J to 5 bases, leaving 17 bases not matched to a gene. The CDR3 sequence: CASRASGTSGEGETQYF. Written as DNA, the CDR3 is TGTGCCAGCCGCGCCTCCGGGACTAGCGGCGAAGGGGAGACCCAGTACTTC. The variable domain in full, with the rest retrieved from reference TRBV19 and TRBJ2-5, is DGGITQSPKYLFRKEGQNVTLSCEQNLNHDAMYWYRQDPGQGLRLIYYSQIVNDFQKGDIAEGYSVSREKKESFPLTVTSAQKNPTAFYLCASRASGTSGEGETQYFGPGTRLLVL.

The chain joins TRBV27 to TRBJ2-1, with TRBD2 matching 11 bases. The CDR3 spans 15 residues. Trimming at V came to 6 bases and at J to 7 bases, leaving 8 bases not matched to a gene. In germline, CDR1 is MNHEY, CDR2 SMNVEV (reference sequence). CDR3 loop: CASSLAGGFPNEQFF. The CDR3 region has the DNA TGTGCCAGCAGCCTAGCGGGAGGATTCCCAAATGAGCAGTTCTTC.

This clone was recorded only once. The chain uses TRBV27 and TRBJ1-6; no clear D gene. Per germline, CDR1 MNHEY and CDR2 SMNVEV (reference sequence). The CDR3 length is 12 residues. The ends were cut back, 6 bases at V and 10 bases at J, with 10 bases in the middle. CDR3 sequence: CASSSPQSPLHF. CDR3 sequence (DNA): TGTGCCAGCAGCTCGCCACAATCACCCCTCCACTTT.

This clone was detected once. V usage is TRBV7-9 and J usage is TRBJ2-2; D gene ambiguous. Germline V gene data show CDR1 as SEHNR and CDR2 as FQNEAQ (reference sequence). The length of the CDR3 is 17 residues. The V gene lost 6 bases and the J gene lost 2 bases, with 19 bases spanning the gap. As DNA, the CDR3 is TGTGCCAGCAGGCCTCGGTTGGGCCGAAACAACACCGGGGAGCTGTTTTTT. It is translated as CASRPRLGRNNTGELFF. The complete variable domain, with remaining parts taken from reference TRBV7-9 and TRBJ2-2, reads DTGVSQNPRHKITKRGQNVTFRCDPISEHNRLYWYRQTLGQGPEFLTYFQNEAQLEKSRLLSDRFSAERPKGSFSTLEIQRTEQGDSAMYLCASRPRLGRNNTGELFFGEGSRLTVL.

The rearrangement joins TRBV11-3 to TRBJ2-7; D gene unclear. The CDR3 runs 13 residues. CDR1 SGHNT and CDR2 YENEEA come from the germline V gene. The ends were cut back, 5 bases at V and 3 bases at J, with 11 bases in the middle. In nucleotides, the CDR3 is TGTGCCAGCAGCCTCCCGCTAGGCTACGAGCAGTACTTC. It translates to CASSLPLGYEQYF.

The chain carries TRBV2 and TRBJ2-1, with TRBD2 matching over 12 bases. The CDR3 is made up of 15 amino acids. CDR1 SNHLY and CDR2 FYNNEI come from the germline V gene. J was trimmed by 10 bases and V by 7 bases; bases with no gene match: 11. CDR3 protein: CASTVTSGGSGEQFF. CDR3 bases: TGTGCCAGCACTGTGACTAGCGGGGGCAGTGGGGAGCAGTTCTTC.

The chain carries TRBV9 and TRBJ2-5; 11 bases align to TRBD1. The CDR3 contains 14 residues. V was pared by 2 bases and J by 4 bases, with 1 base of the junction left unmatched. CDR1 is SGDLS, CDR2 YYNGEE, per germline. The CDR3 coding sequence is TGTGCCAGCAGCGTGGGACAGGGGGGAGAGACCCAGTACTTC. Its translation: CASSVGQGGETQYF.

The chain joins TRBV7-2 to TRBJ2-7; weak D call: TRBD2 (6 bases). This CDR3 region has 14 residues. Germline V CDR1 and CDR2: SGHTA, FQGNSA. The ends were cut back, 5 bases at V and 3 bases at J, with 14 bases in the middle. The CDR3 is CASSPLGLFYEQYF. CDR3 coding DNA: TGTGCCAGCAGCCCTCTGGGACTTTTCTACGAGCAGTACTTC.

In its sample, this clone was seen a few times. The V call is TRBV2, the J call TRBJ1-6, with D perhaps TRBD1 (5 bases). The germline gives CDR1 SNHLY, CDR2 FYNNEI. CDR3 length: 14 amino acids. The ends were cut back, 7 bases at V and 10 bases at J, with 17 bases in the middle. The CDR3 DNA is TGTGCCAGCAAGACCGGGACTTCGGGATCACCCCTCCACTTT. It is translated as CASKTGTSGSPLHF.

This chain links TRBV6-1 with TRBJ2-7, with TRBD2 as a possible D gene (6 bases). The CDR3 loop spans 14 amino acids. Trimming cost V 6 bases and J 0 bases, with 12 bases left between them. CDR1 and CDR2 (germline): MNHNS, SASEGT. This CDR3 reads CASRGGPPSYEQYF. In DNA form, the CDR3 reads TGTGCCAGCAGGGGGGGACCTCCCTCCTACGAGCAGTACTTC.

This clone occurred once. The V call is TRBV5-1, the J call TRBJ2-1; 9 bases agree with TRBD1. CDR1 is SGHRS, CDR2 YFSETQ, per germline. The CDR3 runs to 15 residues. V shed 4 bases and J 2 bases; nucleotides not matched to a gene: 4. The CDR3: CASSADRGAYNEQFF. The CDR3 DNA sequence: TGCGCCAGCAGCGCGGACAGGGGCGCCTACAATGAGCAGTTCTTC. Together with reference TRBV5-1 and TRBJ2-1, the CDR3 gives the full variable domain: KAGVTQTPRYLIKTRGQQVTLSCSPISGHRSVSWYQQTPGQGLQFLFEYFSETQRNKGNFPGRFSGRQFSNSRSEMNVSTLELGDSALYLCASSADRGAYNEQFFGPGTRLTVL.

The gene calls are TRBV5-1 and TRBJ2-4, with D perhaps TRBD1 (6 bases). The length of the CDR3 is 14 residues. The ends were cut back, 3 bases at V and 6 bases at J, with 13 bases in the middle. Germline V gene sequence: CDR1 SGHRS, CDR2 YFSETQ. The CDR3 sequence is CASSSWDNSNIQYF. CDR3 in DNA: TGCGCCAGCAGCTCCTGGGACAACTCAAACATTCAGTACTTC.

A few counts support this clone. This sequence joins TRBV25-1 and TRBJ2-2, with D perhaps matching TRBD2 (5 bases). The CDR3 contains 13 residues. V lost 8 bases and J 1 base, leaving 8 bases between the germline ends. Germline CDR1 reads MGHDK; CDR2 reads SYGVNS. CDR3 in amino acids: CASGGMNTGELFF. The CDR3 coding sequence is TGTGCCAGCGGAGGCATGAACACCGGGGAGCTGTTTTTT.

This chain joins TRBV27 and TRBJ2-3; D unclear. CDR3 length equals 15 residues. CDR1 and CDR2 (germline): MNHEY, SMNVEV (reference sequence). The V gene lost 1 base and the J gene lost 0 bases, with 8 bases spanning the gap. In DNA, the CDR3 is TGTGCCAGCAGTTTATATCCGGGTAGCACAGATACGCAGTATTTT. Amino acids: CASSLYPGSTDTQYF.

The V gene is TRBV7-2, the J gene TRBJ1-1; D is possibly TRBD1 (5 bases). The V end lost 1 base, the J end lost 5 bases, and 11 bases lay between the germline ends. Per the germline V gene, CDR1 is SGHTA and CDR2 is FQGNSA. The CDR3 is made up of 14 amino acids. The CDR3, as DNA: TGTGCCAGCAGCTTAGTTTTCGGGGGGACTGAAGCTTTCTTT. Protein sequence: CASSLVFGGTEAFF.

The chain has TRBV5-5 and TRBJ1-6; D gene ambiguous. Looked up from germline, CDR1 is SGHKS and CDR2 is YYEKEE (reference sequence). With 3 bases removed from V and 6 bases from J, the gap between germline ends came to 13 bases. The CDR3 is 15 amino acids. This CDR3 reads CASSWYTTSNSPLHF. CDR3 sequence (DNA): TGTGCCAGCAGCTGGTACACAACCTCTAATTCACCCCTCCACTTT.

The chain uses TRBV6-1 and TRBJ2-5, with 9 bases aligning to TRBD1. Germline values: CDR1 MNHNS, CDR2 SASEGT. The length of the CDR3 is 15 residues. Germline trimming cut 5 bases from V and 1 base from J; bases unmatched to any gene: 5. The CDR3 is CASSRDRERQETQYF. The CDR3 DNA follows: TGTGCCAGCAGTCGGGACAGGGAGCGCCAAGAGACCCAGTACTTC.

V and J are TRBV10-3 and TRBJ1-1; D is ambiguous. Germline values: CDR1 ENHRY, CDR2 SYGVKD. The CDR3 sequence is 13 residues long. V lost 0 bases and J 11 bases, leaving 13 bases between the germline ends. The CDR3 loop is CAISESLDLRAFF. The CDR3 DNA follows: TGTGCCATCAGTGAGTCTTTAGACCTGAGGGCTTTCTTT.

Here the CDR3 DNA reads TGTGCCAGCAGCTTAGCCGGCGGCGGGAGGGTCACAGATACGCAGTATTTT. The encoded protein is CASSLAGGGRVTDTQYF. The chain has TRBV7-6 and TRBJ2-3, with 9 bases matching TRBD2. The CDR3 contains 17 residues. The J segment lost 2 bases and the V segment lost 0 bases, leaving 6 bases of the junction unmatched. Germline CDR1 is SGHVS and CDR2 is FNYEAQ.

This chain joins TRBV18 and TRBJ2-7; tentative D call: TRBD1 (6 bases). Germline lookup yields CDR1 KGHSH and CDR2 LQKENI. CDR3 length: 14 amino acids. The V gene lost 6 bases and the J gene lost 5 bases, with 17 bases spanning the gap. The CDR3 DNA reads TGTGCCAGCTCGGAAAACAGGGATAGGAACGAGCAGTACTTC. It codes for CASSENRDRNEQYF.

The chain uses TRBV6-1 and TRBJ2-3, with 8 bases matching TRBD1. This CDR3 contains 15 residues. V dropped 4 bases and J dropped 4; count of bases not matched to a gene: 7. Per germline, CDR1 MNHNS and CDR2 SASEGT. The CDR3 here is CASSVGSGGSDTQYF. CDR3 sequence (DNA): TGTGCCAGCAGTGTCGGGTCAGGGGGCTCAGATACGCAGTATTTT.